The T cell receptor (beta chain) under discussion was sequenced for a study of T cell clonality in common variable immunodeficiency. Study-wide findings and caveats: Common variable immunodeficiency TCR beta sequences reportedly had fewer deletions and N-nucleotide insertions. Shared TCRbeta clones were fewer between CVID subjects than controls. Authors noted CVID clonality's cause needs subpopulation repertoire sequencing. CVID subjects showed higher TCRbeta clonality than healthy controls.

Looked up from germline, CDR1 is SGHTA and CDR2 is FQGNSA. V gave up 5 bases and J gave up 4 bases, with 14 bases separating them. The CDR3 covers 14 residues. This clone was counted many times. The antigen is undetermined. The read halts 3 residues ahead of the CDR3 end, with the missing end drawn from the germline J gene. Using immunoSEQ multiplex PCR, the repertoire was profiled, and TCRdb retains in-frame clones only, with some absent. The repertoire shows about 59,000 clones, none seen only once; the top ten take approximately 0.84%. What was sequenced was peripheral blood mononuclear cells. This sequence was found in a person aged 18 to 70 in good health. The V call is TRBV7-2, the J call TRBJ2-5; TRBD1 is a possible D gene (6 bases). The CDR3 region is CASSLSRGRETQYF. Incomplete CDR3 DNA: TGTGCCAGCAGCCTTTCCAGGGGAAGAGAGACC.